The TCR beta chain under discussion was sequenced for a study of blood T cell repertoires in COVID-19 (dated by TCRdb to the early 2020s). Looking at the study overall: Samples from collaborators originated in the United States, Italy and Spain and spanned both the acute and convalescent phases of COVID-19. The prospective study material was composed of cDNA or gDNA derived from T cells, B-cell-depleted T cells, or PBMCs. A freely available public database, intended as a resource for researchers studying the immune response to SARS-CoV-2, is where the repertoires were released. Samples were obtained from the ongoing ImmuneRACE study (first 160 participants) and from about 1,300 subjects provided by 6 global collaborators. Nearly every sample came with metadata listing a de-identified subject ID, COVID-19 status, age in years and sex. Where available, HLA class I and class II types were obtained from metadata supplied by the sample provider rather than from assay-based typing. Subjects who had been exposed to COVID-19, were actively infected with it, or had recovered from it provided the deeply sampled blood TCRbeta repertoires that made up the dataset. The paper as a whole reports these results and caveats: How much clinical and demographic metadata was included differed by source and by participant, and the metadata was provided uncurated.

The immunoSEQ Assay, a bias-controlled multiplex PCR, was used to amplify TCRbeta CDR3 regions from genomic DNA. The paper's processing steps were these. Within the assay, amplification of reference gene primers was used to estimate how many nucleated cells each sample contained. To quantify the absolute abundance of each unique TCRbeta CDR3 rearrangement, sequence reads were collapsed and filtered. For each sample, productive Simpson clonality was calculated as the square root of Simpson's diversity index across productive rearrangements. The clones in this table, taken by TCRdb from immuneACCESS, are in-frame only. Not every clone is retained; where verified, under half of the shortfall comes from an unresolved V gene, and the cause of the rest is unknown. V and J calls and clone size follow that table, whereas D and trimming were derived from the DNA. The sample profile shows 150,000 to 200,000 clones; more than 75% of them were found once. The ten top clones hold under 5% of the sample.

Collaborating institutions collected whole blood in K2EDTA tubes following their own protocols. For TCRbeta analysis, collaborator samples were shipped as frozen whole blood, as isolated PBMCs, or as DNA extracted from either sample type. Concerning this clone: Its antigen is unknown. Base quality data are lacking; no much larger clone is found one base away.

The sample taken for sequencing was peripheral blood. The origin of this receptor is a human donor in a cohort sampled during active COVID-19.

The CDR3 loop reads CASSEIGTGASEQYF. The nucleotides read TGTGCCAGCAGTGAAATCGGGACAGGGGCTAGCGAGCAGTACTTC. Recombination connected TRBV2 to TRBJ2-7; TRBD1 aligns with 10 central bases. CDR1 and CDR2, per the germline V gene, are SNHLY and FYNNEI. Trimmed from V: 2 bases; trimmed from J: 6 bases; junction bases lacking a gene match: 7. The CDR3 has 15 amino acids, counting the end cysteine and phenylalanine. Just CDR3 DNA is preserved here, 45 bases in frame from base 1. The CDR3 plus the reference TRBV2 and TRBJ2-7 genes for the other parts give the full variable domain: EPEVTQTPSHQVTQMGQEVILRCVPISNHLYFYWYRQILGQKVEFLVSFYNNEISEKSEIFDDQFSVERPDGSNFTLKIRSTKLEDSAMYFCASSEIGTGASEQYFGPGTRLTVT.